Listed here are 31 T cell receptor beta chains from one sample, sequenced in a study of regulatory T cells in long-lasting Graves disease. The TCR beta library used iRepertoire HTBI primers with Arm-PCR amplification of CDR3. TCRdb recomputed calls from the multiplex PCR reads with MiXCR, one row per CDR3 protein. In the table there are 350,000 to 550,000 distinct CDR3 sequences, around 15% of which are singletons. Time point in this sample: newly diagnosed GD, antithyroid drugs for less than 3 months. The authors made the TCR library using RNA they extracted from PBMCs. These same records also appear under a second study, on T cells in Graves' hyperthyroidism and ophthalmopathy.

Sequences were derived from peripheral blood mononuclear cells (PBMCs), sampled at new diagnosis, from a patient treated with antithyroid drugs. The origin of the receptors is a woman aged 45-65 years with Graves disease.

This chain connects TRBV4-1 to TRBJ2-4; perhaps TRBD1 as D (5 bases). With 3 bases removed from V and 6 bases from J, the gap between germline ends came to 12 bases. Germline V gene sequence: CDR1 MGHRA, CDR2 YSYEKL. The CDR3 spans 14 residues. The CDR3 nucleotides read TGCGCCAGCAGCCACCTGGGGCCGGGAAACATTCAGTACTTC. This translates into CASSHLGPGNIQYF.

Turning to this clonotype: A read error is possible here, since a much larger clone lies one base away. This chain links TRBV7-3 with TRBJ2-3, with TRBD2 matching 9 bases. CDR1 and CDR2 (germline): SGHTA, FQGTGA. Trimming removed 3 bases from V and 4 bases from J; junction bases left unmatched: 14. This CDR3 has 18 amino acids. The CDR3 DNA sequence: TGTGCCAGCAGCTTCACCCGATTGAGCGGGAGGAACGCAGATACGCAGTATTTT. The encoded protein is CASSFTRLSGRNADTQYF.

This clonotype was observed a handful of times. DNA of the CDR3: TGCAGTGCTAAGGAGCGGACCTACGAGCAGTACTTC. Its translation is CSAKERTYEQYF. V usage is TRBV20-1 and J usage is TRBJ2-7; D is perhaps TRBD2 (5 bases). Per germline, CDR1 DFQATT and CDR2 SNEGSKA (reference sequence). CDR3 length: 12 residues. With 4 bases removed from V and 2 bases from J, the gap between germline ends came to 9 bases.

The chain carries TRBV29-1 and TRBJ2-2; 15 nucleotides align to TRBD2. V shed 6 bases and J 2 bases; nucleotides not matched to a gene: 7. The CDR3 is made up of 17 amino acids. Germline CDR1 and CDR2: SQVTM and ANQGSEA. This chain's CDR3 is CSVSGLAGGGNTGELFF. The DNA of the CDR3 is TGCAGCGTCTCGGGACTAGCGGGAGGCGGAAACACCGGGGAGCTGTTTTTT.

The genes are TRBV30 and TRBJ1-1; D is possibly TRBD1 (6 bases). Per the germline V gene, CDR1 is GTSNPN and CDR2 is SVGIG (reference sequence). The CDR3 covers 17 residues. The V end was cut by 3 bases, the J end by 5 bases, with 25 bases between. The CDR3 protein is CAWRERWTETKVTEAFF. The CDR3, as DNA: TGTGCCTGGAGGGAACGATGGACAGAAACTAAGGTGACTGAAGCTTTCTTT.

This clonotype was recorded at least ten times. J is TRBJ2-1 and V is TRBV28, with D tentatively TRBD2 (5 bases). This CDR3 has 14 amino acids. The ends were cut back, 5 bases at V and 3 bases at J, with 11 bases in the middle. The V gene's germline CDR1 is MDHEN and CDR2 SYDVKM. DNA for the CDR3: TGTGCCAGCAGTCCATACGGAGGCTACAATGAGCAGTTCTTC. It is translated as CASSPYGGYNEQFF.

This clonotype was observed many times. This chain connects TRBV2 to TRBJ2-1, with D maybe TRBD2 (6 bases). V lost 7 bases and J 7 bases, leaving 20 bases between the germline ends. Germline V CDR1 and CDR2: SNHLY, FYNNEI. CDR3 size: 15 residues. This chain's CDR3 is CASNRDSQPVNEQFF. The CDR3 region has the DNA TGTGCCAGCAACCGGGACTCCCAACCGGTAAATGAGCAGTTCTTC.

Comments on this clonotype: This could be a read error, since a much larger clone is one nucleotide away. The chain carries TRBV11-2 and TRBJ2-7; D gene uncertain. The germline V gene has CDR1 SGHAT and CDR2 FQNNGV. The CDR3 has 14 amino acids. Trimming took 1 base from V and 5 from J, leaving 12 bases between them. CDR3 sequence: CASSLGQLGDEQYF. The DNA of the CDR3 is TGTGCCAGCAGCTTAGGGCAGCTTGGGGACGAGCAGTACTTC.

In its sample, this clonotype was seen a few times. This rearrangement joins TRBV27 to TRBJ2-7; D unresolved. The CDR3 has 17 amino acids. Germline lookup yields CDR1 MNHEY and CDR2 SMNVEV (reference sequence). The germline V and J ends were trimmed by 6 bases and 0 bases, with 21 bases remaining between them. For the CDR3, the DNA is TGTGCCAGCAGCAGCAGCAATCTAGGGAAAATCTCCTACGAGCAGTACTTC. Amino acid sequence: CASSSSNLGKISYEQYF.

Ten or more counts support this clonotype. The rearrangement links TRBV18 to TRBJ1-2, with no clear D. Trimming left V 3 bases short and J 0 bases short, with 11 bases between. The CDR3 is 15 amino acids. CDR1 and CDR2 from the germline V gene are KGHSH and LQKENI. The CDR3 sequence: CASSPGREANYGYTF. CDR3 DNA: TGTGCCAGCTCACCCGGGCGGGAAGCTAACTATGGCTACACCTTC.

This clonotype was found many times. The chain links TRBV3-1 to TRBJ1-2; tentatively, D is TRBD1 (6 bases). This CDR3 is 14 amino acids long. V was cut by 0 bases and J by 4 bases, with 9 bases left in between. The germline gives CDR1 LGHDT, CDR2 YNNKEL (reference sequence). The CDR3 nucleotides read TGTGCCAGCAGCCAAGACACAGGGCCCTATGGCTACACCTTC. Translated, it gives CASSQDTGPYGYTF.

The chain couples TRBV10-3 to TRBJ2-1, with TRBD2 matching over 14 bases. J was trimmed by 5 bases and V by 6 bases; bases with no gene match: 12. This CDR3 has 18 residues. CDR1 is ENHRY, CDR2 SYGVKD, per germline. The CDR3 nucleotides are TGTGCCATCAGATCGACTAGCGGGAGGGCACGGGGCCACAATGAGCAGTTCTTC. It codes for CAIRSTSGRARGHNEQFF.

This clonotype has just a few counts. In DNA, the CDR3 is TGCAGCGCCGTCAGGCCTAGCGCATCCTACGAGCAGTACTTC. Amino acids: CSAVRPSASYEQYF. The rearrangement uses TRBV29-1 and TRBJ2-7; possible D gene TRBD2, 6 bases. The CDR3 runs 14 residues. The germline CDR1 and CDR2 sequences are SQVTM and ANQGSEA. The germline V and J ends were trimmed by 7 bases and 1 base, with 17 bases remaining between them.

This clonotype was detected only a few times. The V and J genes are TRBV3-1 and TRBJ2-3; 10 nucleotides match TRBD2. The CDR3 loop spans 15 amino acids. Germline assignment: CDR1 LGHDT and CDR2 YNNKEL (reference sequence). Trimming removed 6 bases from V and 3 bases from J; junction bases left unmatched: 6. The DNA for the CDR3 is TGTGCCAGCAGACAACTAGCGGGAAGTACAGATACGCAGTATTTT. This codes for CASRQLAGSTDTQYF.

With respect to this clonotype: A read error may be the cause here, since a much bigger clone is one base away. The V gene is TRBV27, the J gene TRBJ2-5; D is uncertain. This CDR3 region has 14 residues. Looked up from germline, CDR1 is MNHEY and CDR2 is SMNVEV (reference sequence). The DNA for the CDR3 is TGTGCCAGCAGTTTTAGTGGGCGGTCGGAGACCCGGTACTTC. Its protein is CASSFSGRSETRYF.

This clonotype was seen repeatedly, ten times or more. The chain carries TRBV28 and TRBJ2-7; possible D gene TRBD2, 6 bases. The CDR3 has 15 amino acids. Trimming left V 4 bases short and J 0 bases short, with 13 bases between. Germline V lookup: CDR1 MDHEN, CDR2 SYDVKM. The CDR3 region has the DNA TGTGCCAGCAGTTGGGGACTGGGGAGCTCCTACGAGCAGTACTTC. This encodes CASSWGLGSSYEQYF.

J is TRBJ2-1 and V is TRBV28, with 9 bases identical to TRBD1. The junction had 9 bases not matched to a gene; V was cut back by 5 bases and J by 4 bases. This CDR3 is built from 16 residues. Germline CDR1 and CDR2: MDHEN and SYDVKM. The CDR3 bases are TGTGCCAGCAGTCCCGGGACAGGGCTTGCGTACAATGAGCAGTTCTTC. Translating gives CASSPGTGLAYNEQFF.

This clonotype was detected a few times. This sequence joins TRBV20-1 and TRBJ1-5; 8 bases align to TRBD1. V lost 6 bases to trimming and J lost 7 bases; unmatched junction nucleotides: 11. CDR1 and CDR2 (germline): DFQATT, SNEGSKA (reference sequence). This CDR3 contains 14 residues. The CDR3 reads CSARTGSSWQPQHF. The CDR3 DNA is TGCAGTGCACGGACAGGGAGTTCGTGGCAGCCCCAGCATTTT.

At least ten counts were recorded for this clonotype. The chain recombines TRBV28 with TRBJ1-1, with D uncertain. Per the germline V gene, CDR1 is MDHEN and CDR2 is SYDVKM. CDR3 length equals 14 residues. With 2 bases removed from V and 8 bases from J, the gap between germline ends came to 15 bases. CDR3 sequence reads: CASSLERSPREAFF. The CDR3 coding sequence is TGTGCCAGCAGTTTAGAGAGGAGTCCCAGAGAAGCTTTCTTT.

The CDR3 sequence is CASSQENSGRAGDEQFF. In DNA form, the CDR3 reads TGTGCCAGCAGCCAAGAGAATAGCGGGAGGGCCGGCGATGAGCAGTTCTTC. The rearrangement uses TRBV3-1 and TRBJ2-1; 11 bases line up with TRBD2. The CDR3 is 17 amino acids. V lost 0 bases to trimming and J lost 8 bases; unmatched junction nucleotides: 9. The germline V gene encodes CDR1 LGHDT and CDR2 YNNKEL (reference sequence).

This clonotype came up many times. The V and J genes are TRBV28 and TRBJ1-2, with 9 bases matching TRBD1. The germline gives CDR1 MDHEN, CDR2 SYDVKM. The CDR3 sequence is 15 residues long. The J segment lost 6 bases and the V segment lost 2 bases, leaving 7 bases of the junction unmatched. The CDR3 DNA follows: TGTGCCAGCAGTTTACCGGACAGGGGTATGAATGGCTACACCTTC. Protein: CASSLPDRGMNGYTF.

This clonotype occurred many times. The J gene is TRBJ2-3, the V gene TRBV9; D gene unclear. CDR1 and CDR2 from the germline V gene are SGDLS and YYNGEE. There are 15 residues in the CDR3. Trimming stripped 0 bases from V and 1 base from J, with 9 bases between. The CDR3 is CASSVGGSGTDTQYF. DNA of the CDR3: TGTGCCAGCAGCGTAGGGGGTTCTGGCACAGATACGCAGTATTTT.

V usage is TRBV7-9 and J usage is TRBJ1-1; no firm D call. V was cut by 3 bases and J by 7 bases, with 6 bases left in between. This CDR3 region has 11 residues. Germline V gene lookup returns CDR1 SEHNR and CDR2 FQNEAQ (reference sequence). The CDR3 nucleotides read TGTGCCAGCAGCTTGAGGAGTGAAGCTTTCTTT. Translated, it gives CASSLRSEAFF.

There are many counts of this clonotype. The J gene is TRBJ2-7, the V gene TRBV6-5, with D hard to call. CDR1 is MNHEY and CDR2 is SVGAGI in the germline V gene. The CDR3 sequence is 15 residues long. V lost 6 bases to trimming and J lost 3 bases, with 18 bases between them. The CDR3 reads CASRYRISAHYEQYF. The CDR3 region has the DNA TGTGCCAGCAGATACCGAATTAGTGCCCACTACGAGCAGTACTTC.

This clonotype was observed many times. This CDR3 reads CASRRSSTDTQYF. The CDR3 DNA reads TGCGCCAGCAGACGATCTAGCACAGATACGCAGTATTTT. This sequence joins TRBV5-1 and TRBJ2-3, with D uncertain. CDR3 length: 13 amino acids. From germline, CDR1 is SGHRS and CDR2 YFSETQ. V gave up 5 bases and J gave up 0 bases, with 7 bases separating them.

Comments on this clonotype: It is likely a read error, because the conserved phenylalanine at the end of the CDR3 is missing. CDR3 sequence: CASSLASTSSYEQYC. CDR3 nucleotide sequence: TGTGCCAGCAGCTTGGCTTCCACGAGCTCCTACGAGCAGTACTGC. This rearrangement joins TRBV5-6 to TRBJ2-7; D gene uncertain. V dropped 0 bases and J dropped 0 bases, with 10 bases sitting between them. Germline CDR1 is SGHDT and CDR2 is YYEEEE. The CDR3 spans 15 residues.

CDR3 sequence reads: CASSQDFPGGITEAFF. In DNA, the CDR3 is TGTGCCAGCAGCCAAGATTTCCCAGGGGGCATCACTGAAGCTTTCTTT. The chain uses TRBV14 and TRBJ1-1; 8 bases match TRBD1. This CDR3 contains 16 residues. Germline-derived CDR1 and CDR2 are SGHDN and FVKESK. V gave up 0 bases and J gave up 4 bases; unmatched junction bases: 7.

V usage is TRBV7-9 and J usage is TRBJ1-1, with a weak D call TRBD1 (5 bases). Germline-derived CDR1 and CDR2 are SEHNR and FQNEAQ (reference sequence). Deletions cut 5 bases from V and 5 bases from J, with 21 bases between. CDR3 length: 16 amino acids. As DNA, the CDR3 is TGTGCCAGCAGCATCCCGAGTTTGGGGCACCGAACTGAAGCTTTCTTT. This encodes CASSIPSLGHRTEAFF.

This clonotype has more than one count but fewer than ten. The chain has TRBV6-1 and TRBJ2-5; 7 nucleotides match TRBD2. CDR3 size: 15 residues. After removal of 7 bases from V and 2 bases from J, the junction contained 10 bases not matched to a gene. The germline V gene has CDR1 MNHNS and CDR2 SASEGT. DNA of the CDR3: TGTGCCAGCACCGAAGGCGTAGCGGGTCAAGAGACCCAGTACTTC. Translation: CASTEGVAGQETQYF.

In this sample, this clonotype turned up many times. This chain joins TRBV12-3 or TRBV12-4 and TRBJ2-3; TRBD1 or TRBD2 may be the D gene (5 bases each). The V end was cut by 6 bases, the J end by 2 bases, with 15 bases between. The length of the CDR3 is 15 residues. Here the CDR3 reads CASRTGTALTDTQYF. The CDR3, as DNA: TGTGCCAGCAGAACCGGGACGGCCCTCACAGATACGCAGTATTTT.

This clonotype showed up many times. This chain uses TRBV7-9 with TRBJ2-7, with unresolved D. The CDR3 loop spans 14 amino acids. Trimming left V 1 base short and J 3 bases short, with 10 bases between. The germline V gene has CDR1 SEHNR and CDR2 FQNEAQ (reference sequence). CDR3 amino acids: CASSLDDGIYEQYF. CDR3 nucleotides: TGTGCCAGCAGCTTAGATGACGGCATCTACGAGCAGTACTTC. Complete variable domain (other parts from reference TRBV7-9 and TRBJ2-7): DTGVSQNPRHKITKRGQNVTFRCDPISEHNRLYWYRQTLGQGPEFLTYFQNEAQLEKSRLLSDRFSAERPKGSFSTLEIQRTEQGDSAMYLCASSLDDGIYEQYFGPGTRLTVT.